This T cell receptor beta chain was sequenced during a study of beta chain features in type 1 diabetes. Study-level background: There was similarity between patients and healthy donors in age, gender and cell yields.

From germline, CDR1 is LGHNA and CDR2 YNFKEQ. This CDR3 is 18 amino acids long. V gave up 6 bases and J gave up 1 base; unmatched junction bases: 14. Reverse transcribing all isolated RNA meant expressed TCRB transcripts were sequenced. The protocol was immunoSEQ multiplex PCR, while the TCRdb copy is restricted to in-frame clones and leaves out a portion. The sample yields 330,000 or so clones, less than 20% seen once. This clone was counted between two and nine times. The chain employs TRBV4-2 and TRBJ2-2, with 7 bases lining up with TRBD2. The sequenced sample consisted of naive CD4+ T cells from blood. The TCR comes from a woman younger than 35 in good health. CDR3 loop: CASSPEHVGRGNTGELFF. The DNA of the CDR3 is TGTGCCAGCAGTCCGGAGCACGTGGGGAGGGGGAACACCGGGGAGCTGTTTTTT.